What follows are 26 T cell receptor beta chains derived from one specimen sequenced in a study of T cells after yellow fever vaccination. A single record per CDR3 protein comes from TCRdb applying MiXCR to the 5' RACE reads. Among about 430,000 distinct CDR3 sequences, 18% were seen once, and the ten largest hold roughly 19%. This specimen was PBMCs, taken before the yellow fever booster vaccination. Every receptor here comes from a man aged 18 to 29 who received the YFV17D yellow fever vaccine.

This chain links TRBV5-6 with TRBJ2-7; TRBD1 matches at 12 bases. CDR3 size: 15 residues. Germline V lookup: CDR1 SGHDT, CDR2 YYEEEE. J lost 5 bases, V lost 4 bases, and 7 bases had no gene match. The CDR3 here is CASSQTGQGANEQYV. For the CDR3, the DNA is TGTGCCAGCAGCCAAACGGGACAGGGGGCCAACGAGCAGTACGTC.

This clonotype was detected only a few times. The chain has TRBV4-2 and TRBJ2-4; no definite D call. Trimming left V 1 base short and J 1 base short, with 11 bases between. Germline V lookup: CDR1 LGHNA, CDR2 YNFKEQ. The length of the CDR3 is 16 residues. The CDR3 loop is CASSQGTQVAKNIQYF. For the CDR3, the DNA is TGTGCCAGCAGCCAAGGAACTCAGGTGGCCAAAAACATTCAGTACTTC.

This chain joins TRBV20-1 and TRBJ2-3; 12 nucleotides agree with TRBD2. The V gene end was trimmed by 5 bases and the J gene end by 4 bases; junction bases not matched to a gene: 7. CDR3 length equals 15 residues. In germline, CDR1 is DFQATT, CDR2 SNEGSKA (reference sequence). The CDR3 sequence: CSAGLAGFRADTQYF. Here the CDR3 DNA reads TGCAGTGCTGGACTAGCGGGGTTCAGAGCAGATACGCAGTATTTT.

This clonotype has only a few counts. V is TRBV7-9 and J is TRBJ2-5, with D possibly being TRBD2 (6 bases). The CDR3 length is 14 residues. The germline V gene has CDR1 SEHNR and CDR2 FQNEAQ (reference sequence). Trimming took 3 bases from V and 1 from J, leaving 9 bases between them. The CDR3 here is CASSFRDFQETQYF. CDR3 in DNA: TGTGCCAGCAGCTTCCGGGACTTCCAAGAGACCCAGTACTTC. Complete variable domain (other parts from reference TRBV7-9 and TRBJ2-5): DTGVSQNPRHKITKRGQNVTFRCDPISEHNRLYWYRQTLGQGPEFLTYFQNEAQLEKSRLLSDRFSAERPKGSFSTLEIQRTEQGDSAMYLCASSFRDFQETQYFGPGTRLLVL.

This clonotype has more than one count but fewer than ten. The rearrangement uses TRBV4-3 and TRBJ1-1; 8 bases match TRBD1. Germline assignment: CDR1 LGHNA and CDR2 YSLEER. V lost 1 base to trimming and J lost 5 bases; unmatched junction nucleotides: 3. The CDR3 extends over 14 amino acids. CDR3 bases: TGCGCCAGCAGCCAAGGACAGGGGCTGACTGAAGCTTTCTTT. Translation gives CASSQGQGLTEAFF.

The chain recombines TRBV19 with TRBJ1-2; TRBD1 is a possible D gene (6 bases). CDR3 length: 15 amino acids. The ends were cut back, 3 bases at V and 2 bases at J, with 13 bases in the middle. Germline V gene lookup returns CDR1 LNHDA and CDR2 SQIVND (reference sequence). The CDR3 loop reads CASSILDSRNYGYTF. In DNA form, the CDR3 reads TGTGCCAGTAGTATCTTGGACAGTCGAAACTATGGCTACACCTTC.

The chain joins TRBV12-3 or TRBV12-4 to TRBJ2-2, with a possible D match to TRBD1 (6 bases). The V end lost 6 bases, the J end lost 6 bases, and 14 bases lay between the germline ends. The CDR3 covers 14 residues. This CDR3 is CASRKPNRAGELFF. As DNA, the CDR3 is TGTGCCAGCAGGAAACCCAACAGGGCCGGGGAGCTGTTTTTT.

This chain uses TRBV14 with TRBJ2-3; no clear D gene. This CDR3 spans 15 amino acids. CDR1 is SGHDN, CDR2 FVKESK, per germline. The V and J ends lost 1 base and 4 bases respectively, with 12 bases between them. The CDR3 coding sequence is TGTGCCAGCAGCCAAGTTGGCGGCCGGGCAGATACGCAGTATTTT. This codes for CASSQVGGRADTQYF.

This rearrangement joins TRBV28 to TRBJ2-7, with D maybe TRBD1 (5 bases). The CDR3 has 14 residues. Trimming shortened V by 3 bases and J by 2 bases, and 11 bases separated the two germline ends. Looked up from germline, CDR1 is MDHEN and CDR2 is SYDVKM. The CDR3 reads CASSLLGATYEQYV. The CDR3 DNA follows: TGTGCCAGCAGTTTGTTAGGGGCGACCTACGAGCAGTACGTC.

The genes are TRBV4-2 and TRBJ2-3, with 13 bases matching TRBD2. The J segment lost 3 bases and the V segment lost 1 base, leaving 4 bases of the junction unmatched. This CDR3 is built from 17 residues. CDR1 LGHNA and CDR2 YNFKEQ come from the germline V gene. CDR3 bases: TGTGCCAGCAGCCAAGGGACTAGCGGGGGTGGGACAGATACGCAGTATTTT. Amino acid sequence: CASSQGTSGGGTDTQYF.

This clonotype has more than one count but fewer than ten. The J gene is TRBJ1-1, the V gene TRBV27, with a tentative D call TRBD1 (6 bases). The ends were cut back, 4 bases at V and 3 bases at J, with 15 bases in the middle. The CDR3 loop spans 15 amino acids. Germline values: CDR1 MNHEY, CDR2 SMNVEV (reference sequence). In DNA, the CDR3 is TGTGCCAGCAGTTATAATAGGGGGGCTTACACTGAAGCTTTCTTT. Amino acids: CASSYNRGAYTEAFF.

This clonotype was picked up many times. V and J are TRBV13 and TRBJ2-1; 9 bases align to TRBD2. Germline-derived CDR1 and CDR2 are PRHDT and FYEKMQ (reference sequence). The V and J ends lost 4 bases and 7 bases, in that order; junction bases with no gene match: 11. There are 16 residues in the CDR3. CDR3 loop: CASSSTGVAGENEQFF. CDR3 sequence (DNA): TGTGCCAGCAGCTCTACCGGGGTAGCGGGGGAAAATGAGCAGTTCTTC.

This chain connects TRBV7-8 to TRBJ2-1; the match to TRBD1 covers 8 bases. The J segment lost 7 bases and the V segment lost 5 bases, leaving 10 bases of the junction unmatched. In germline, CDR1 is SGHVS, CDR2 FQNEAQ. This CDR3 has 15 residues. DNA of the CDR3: TGTGCCAGCAGCGGGGGGACGGGACAGGCAAATGAGCAGTTCTTC. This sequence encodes CASSGGTGQANEQFF.

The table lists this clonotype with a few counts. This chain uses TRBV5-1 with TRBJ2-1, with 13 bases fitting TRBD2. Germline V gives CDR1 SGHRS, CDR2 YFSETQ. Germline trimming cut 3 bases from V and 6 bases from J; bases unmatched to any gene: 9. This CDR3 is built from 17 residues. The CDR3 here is CASSSLTSGGAGNEQFF. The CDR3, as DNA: TGCGCCAGCAGCTCCCTCACTAGCGGGGGGGCCGGCAATGAGCAGTTCTTC.

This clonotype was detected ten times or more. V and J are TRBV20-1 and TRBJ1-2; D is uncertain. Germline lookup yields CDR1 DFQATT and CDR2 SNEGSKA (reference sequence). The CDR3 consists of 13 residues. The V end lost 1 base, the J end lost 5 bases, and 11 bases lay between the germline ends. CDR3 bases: TGCAGTGCTAGAGCTGAGGATACGTATGGCTACACCTTC. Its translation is CSARAEDTYGYTF.

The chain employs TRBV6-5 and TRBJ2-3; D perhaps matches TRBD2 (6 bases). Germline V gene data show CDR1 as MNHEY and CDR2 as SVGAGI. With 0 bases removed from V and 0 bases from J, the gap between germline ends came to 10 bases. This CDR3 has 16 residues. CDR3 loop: CASSYSTSVSTDTQYF. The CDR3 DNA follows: TGTGCCAGCAGTTACTCGACTAGTGTTAGCACAGATACGCAGTATTTT.

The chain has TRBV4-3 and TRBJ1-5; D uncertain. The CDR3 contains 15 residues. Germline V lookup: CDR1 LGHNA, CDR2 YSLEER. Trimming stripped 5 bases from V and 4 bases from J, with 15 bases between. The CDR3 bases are TGCGCCAGCAGCACCCGACATCCCCCAAATCAGCCCCAGCATTTT. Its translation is CASSTRHPPNQPQHF.

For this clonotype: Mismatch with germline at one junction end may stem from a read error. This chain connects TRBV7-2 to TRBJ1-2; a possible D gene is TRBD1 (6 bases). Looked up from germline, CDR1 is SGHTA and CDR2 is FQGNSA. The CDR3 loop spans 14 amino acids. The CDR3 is CASTLAWTVYGYTF. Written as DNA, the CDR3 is TGTGCCAGCACCTTAGCCTGGACAGTCTATGGCTACACCTTC.

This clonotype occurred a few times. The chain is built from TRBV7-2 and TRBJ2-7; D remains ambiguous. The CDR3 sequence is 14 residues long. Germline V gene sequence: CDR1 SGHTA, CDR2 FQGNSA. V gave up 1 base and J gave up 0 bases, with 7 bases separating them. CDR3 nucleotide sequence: TGTGCCAGCAGCTTAGGTTCTGGCTCCTACGAGCAGTACTTC. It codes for CASSLGSGSYEQYF.

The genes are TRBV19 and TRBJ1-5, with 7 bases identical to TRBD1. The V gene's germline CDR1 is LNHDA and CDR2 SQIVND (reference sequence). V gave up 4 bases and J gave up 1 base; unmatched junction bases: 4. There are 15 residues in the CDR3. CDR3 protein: CASSRGGISNQPQHF. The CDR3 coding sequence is TGTGCCAGTAGTAGAGGGGGCATAAGCAATCAGCCCCAGCATTTT.

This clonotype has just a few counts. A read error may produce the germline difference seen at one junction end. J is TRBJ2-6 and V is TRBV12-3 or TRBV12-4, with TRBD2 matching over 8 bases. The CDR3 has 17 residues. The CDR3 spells CASSIAGHRSGANVLTF. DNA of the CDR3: TGTGCCAGCAGTATAGCGGGACACCGTTCTGGGGCCAACGTCCTGACTTTC.

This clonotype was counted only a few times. CDR3 coding DNA: TGTGCCAGCAGCGAAGGACAGGGAATGAGCAATCAGCCCCAGCATTTT. Its protein is CASSEGQGMSNQPQHF. V gene TRBV9 combines with J gene TRBJ1-5, with TRBD1 identical over 8 bases. The J segment lost 1 base and the V segment lost 3 bases, leaving 6 bases of the junction unmatched. Per germline, CDR1 SGDLS and CDR2 YYNGEE. The CDR3 runs 16 residues.

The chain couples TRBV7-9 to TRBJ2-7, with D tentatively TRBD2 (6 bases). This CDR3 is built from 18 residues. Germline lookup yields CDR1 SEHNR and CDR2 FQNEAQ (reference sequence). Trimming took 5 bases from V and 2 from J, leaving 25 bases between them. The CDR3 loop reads CASSLESVGDFGAYEQYF. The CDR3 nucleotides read TGTGCCAGCAGCCTAGAGTCGGTAGGGGACTTCGGGGCCTACGAGCAGTACTTC.

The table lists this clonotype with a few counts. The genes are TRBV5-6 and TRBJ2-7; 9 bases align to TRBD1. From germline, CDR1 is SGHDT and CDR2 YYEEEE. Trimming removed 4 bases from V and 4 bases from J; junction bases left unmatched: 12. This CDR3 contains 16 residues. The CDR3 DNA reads TGTGCCAGCAGCCCCGTAGGGACAGGGTTCAATTACGAGCAGTACGTC. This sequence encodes CASSPVGTGFNYEQYV.

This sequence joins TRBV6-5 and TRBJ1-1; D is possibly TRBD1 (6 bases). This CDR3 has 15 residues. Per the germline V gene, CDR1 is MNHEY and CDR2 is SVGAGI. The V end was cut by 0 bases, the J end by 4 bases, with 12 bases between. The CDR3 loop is CASSYSGGLSTEAFF. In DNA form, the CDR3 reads TGTGCCAGCAGTTACTCGGGGGGGCTGAGCACTGAAGCTTTCTTT.

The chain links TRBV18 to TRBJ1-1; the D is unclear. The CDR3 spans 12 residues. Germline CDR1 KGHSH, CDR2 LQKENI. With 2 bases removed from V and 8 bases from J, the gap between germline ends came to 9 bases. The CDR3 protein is CASSPFTDEAFF. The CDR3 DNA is TGTGCCAGCTCACCATTTACCGACGAAGCTTTCTTT.